A single sample is the source of the 32 T cell receptor beta chains below, sequenced in a study of technical replicates of blood from a few donors. Using immunoSEQ multiplex PCR, the repertoire was profiled, and TCRdb retains in-frame clones only, with some absent. Counted here are roughly 72,000 clones, 92% occurring once; the ten biggest clones make up about 0.4%. The material sequenced was T cells isolated from PBMCs. These receptors all stem from a human donor in good health.

This chain links TRBV15 with TRBJ1-2; perhaps TRBD1 as D (6 bases). Germline V gene data show CDR1 as LNHNV and CDR2 as YYDKDF (reference sequence). The CDR3 has 15 amino acids. V lost 3 bases and J lost 6, with 17 bases in between. For the CDR3, the DNA is TGTGCCACCAGCAGCACTGGAACAGGGTCGGATGGCTACACCTTC. Its protein is CATSSTGTGSDGYTF.

The chain combines TRBV2 with TRBJ2-3; TRBD1 agrees at 7 bases. CDR1 is SNHLY and CDR2 is FYNNEI in the germline V gene. The CDR3 extends over 11 amino acids. J gave up 7 bases and V 6 bases, and 1 base lay outside the gene matches. The CDR3 bases are TGTGCCAGCAGGGGACAGAATACGCAGTATTTT. Protein product: CASRGQNTQYF.

The genes are TRBV6-1 and TRBJ2-2, with a weak D call TRBD1 (6 bases). Germline values: CDR1 MNHNS, CDR2 SASEGT. V was pared by 4 bases and J by 7 bases, with 10 bases between. CDR3 length equals 13 residues. Written as DNA, the CDR3 is TGTGCCAGCAGTGCTTTAGGGGGCGGGGAGCTGTTTTTT. Residues: CASSALGGGELFF.

The chain recombines TRBV25-1 with TRBJ2-7; tentatively, D is TRBD2 (5 bases). The germline gives CDR1 MGHDK, CDR2 SYGVNS. The germline V and J ends were trimmed by 5 bases and 5 bases, with 13 bases remaining between them. The CDR3 has 13 amino acids. This chain's CDR3 is CASSQGGSNEQYF. Here the CDR3 DNA reads TGTGCCAGCAGTCAAGGCGGGTCCAACGAGCAGTACTTC.

The chain combines TRBV14 with TRBJ2-1; maybe TRBD2 (6 bases). Looked up from germline, CDR1 is SGHDN and CDR2 is FVKESK. Trimming pared 7 bases from V and 7 bases from J, leaving 23 bases between. This CDR3 spans 16 amino acids. The chain's CDR3 is CASTSGIAEIRNEQFF. CDR3 coding DNA: TGTGCCAGCACCTCGGGAATAGCGGAGATACGGAATGAGCAGTTCTTC. Looking up the rest from reference TRBV14 and TRBJ2-1 gives the full variable domain: EAGVTQFPSHSVIEKGQTVTLRCDPISGHDNLYWYRRVMGKEIKFLLHFVKESKQDESGMPNNRFLAERTGGTYSTLKVQPAELEDSGVYFCASTSGIAEIRNEQFFGPGTRLTVL.

This chain joins TRBV5-6 and TRBJ2-1; 9 bases fit TRBD2. This CDR3 comprises 12 residues. V lost 1 base to trimming and J lost 15 bases; unmatched junction nucleotides: 5. Germline assignment: CDR1 SGHDT and CDR2 YYEEEE. The CDR3 loop reads CASSLSAGGPFF. DNA for the CDR3: TGTGCCAGCAGCTTGTCAGCGGGAGGACCGTTCTTC.

CDR3 sequence reads: CASSLLVSGSDTQYF. Here the CDR3 DNA reads TGTGCCAGCAGCTTGCTGGTCTCGGGATCAGATACGCAGTATTTT. The chain uses TRBV5-4 and TRBJ2-3; D possibly corresponds to TRBD2 (5 bases). Germline-derived CDR1 and CDR2 are SGHNT and YYREEE (reference sequence). CDR3 length: 15 residues. Trimming took 1 base from V and 4 from J, leaving 13 bases between them.

The chain is built from TRBV7-8 and TRBJ2-2; TRBD1 matches 8 bases. The germline CDR1 and CDR2 sequences are SGHVS and FQNEAQ. The CDR3 loop spans 16 amino acids. Trimming cost V 5 bases and J 2 bases; bases outside gene matches: 7. The CDR3 DNA sequence: TGTGCCAGCAGCCCTCAGGACAGGGTCAACACCGGGGAGCTGTTTTTT. Translating gives CASSPQDRVNTGELFF.

The V gene is TRBV9, the J gene TRBJ2-1, with TRBD1 identical over 8 bases. V was pared by 3 bases and J by 6 bases, with 8 bases of the junction left unmatched. Germline V gives CDR1 SGDLS, CDR2 YYNGEE. The CDR3 covers 15 residues. The CDR3 DNA is TGTGCCAGCAGCGAGCAGGGGGCGAGGGTCAATGAGCAGTTCTTC. The encoded protein is CASSEQGARVNEQFF. Supplemented by reference TRBV9 and TRBJ2-1, the full variable domain reads DSGVTQTPKHLITATGQRVTLRCSPRSGDLSVYWYQQSLDQGLQFLIQYYNGEERAKGNILERFSAQQFPDLHSELNLSSLELGDSALYFCASSEQGARVNEQFFGPGTRLTVL.

This chain links TRBV13 with TRBJ2-7; 9 nucleotides agree with TRBD2. The germline CDR1 and CDR2 sequences are PRHDT and FYEKMQ (reference sequence). The length of the CDR3 is 14 residues. With 0 bases clipped from V and 7 bases from J, the junction kept 4 bases outside the gene matches. CDR3 sequence reads: CASSLGLSGSEQYF. In nucleotides, the CDR3 is TGTGCCAGCAGCTTAGGCCTTAGCGGGAGTGAGCAGTACTTC. Drawing the rest from reference TRBV13 and TRBJ2-7, the complete variable domain is AAGVIQSPRHLIKEKRETATLKCYPIPRHDTVYWYQQGPGQDPQFLISFYEKMQSDKGSIPDRFSAQQFSDYHSELNMSSLELGDSALYFCASSLGLSGSEQYFGPGTRLTVT.

Here the CDR3 reads CASSLVRGEQYF. The CDR3 DNA is TGCGCCAGCAGCTTGGTACGGGGGGAGCAGTACTTC. The rearrangement uses TRBV5-1 and TRBJ2-7, with D tentatively TRBD2 (6 bases). Trimming left V 0 bases short and J 7 bases short, with 8 bases between. CDR3 length equals 12 residues. The V gene's germline CDR1 is SGHRS and CDR2 YFSETQ.

J is TRBJ1-4 and V is TRBV28; 8 bases align to TRBD1. Trimming removed 5 bases from V and 3 bases from J; junction bases left unmatched: 5. This CDR3 has 15 residues. The germline CDR1 and CDR2 sequences are MDHEN and SYDVKM. The CDR3 DNA is TGTGCCAGCAGTCTCCAGGGGGCTTCTAATGAAAAACTGTTTTTT. Translation gives CASSLQGASNEKLFF.

The rearrangement links TRBV5-4 to TRBJ2-3; tentatively, D is TRBD2 (6 bases). V was pared by 2 bases and J by 3 bases, with 10 bases between. Germline V gene lookup returns CDR1 SGHNT and CDR2 YYREEE (reference sequence). The CDR3 spans 14 residues. The CDR3 region has the DNA TGTGCCAGCAGCTTACCGGGGGAAACAGATACGCAGTATTTT. This sequence encodes CASSLPGETDTQYF.

This chain connects TRBV7-2 to TRBJ1-5; D is ambiguous. The CDR3 is 15 residues long. CDR1 is SGHTA and CDR2 is FQGNSA in the germline V gene. V was pared by 1 base and J by 8 bases, with 15 bases between. The CDR3 DNA reads as TGTGCCAGCAGCTTAGTGTTGGGTTTAGGAGAGCCCCAGCATTTT. This gives the protein CASSLVLGLGEPQHF. Filled out from reference TRBV7-2 and TRBJ1-5, the complete variable domain reads GAGVSQSPSNKVTEKGKDVELRCDPISGHTALYWYRQSLGQGLEFLIYFQGNSAPDKSGLPSDRFSAERTGGSVSTLTIQRTQQEDSAVYLCASSLVLGLGEPQHFGDGTRLSIL.

The V and J genes are TRBV25-1 and TRBJ1-2; tentative D call: TRBD1 (5 bases). This CDR3 is 18 amino acids long. Trimming removed 6 bases from V and 0 bases from J, with 23 bases in between. Per the germline V gene, CDR1 is MGHDK and CDR2 is SYGVNS. Here the CDR3 DNA reads TGTGCCAGCAGAGGGGTCGAGGCAGGAAAGGAAACTAACTATGGCTACACCTTC. This gives the protein CASRGVEAGKETNYGYTF.

The rearrangement joins TRBV27 to TRBJ2-5, with TRBD1 as a possible D gene (6 bases). Germline CDR1 is MNHEY and CDR2 is SMNVEV (reference sequence). The CDR3 is 13 residues long. V dropped 11 bases and J dropped 3 bases, with 16 bases sitting between them. The CDR3 nucleotides are TGTGCCGCGGCCGGGACACGGGAAGAGACCCAGTACTTC. This translates into CAAAGTREETQYF.

The V and J genes are TRBV27 and TRBJ2-7, with 7 bases lining up with TRBD2. The CDR3 contains 15 residues. With 0 bases clipped from V and 2 bases from J, the junction kept 4 bases outside the gene matches. Per germline, CDR1 MNHEY and CDR2 SMNVEV (reference sequence). CDR3 in DNA: TGTGCCAGCAGTTTATCAAGAGGACTAGCCTACGAGCAGTACTTC. It codes for CASSLSRGLAYEQYF.

The gene calls are TRBV12-5 and TRBJ2-7; 7 positions match TRBD2. The CDR3 extends over 17 amino acids. Germline CDR1 LGHNT, CDR2 FRNRAP. Trimming at V came to 1 base and at J to 5 bases, leaving 14 bases not matched to a gene. The CDR3 DNA reads TGTGCTAGTGGTTTGGCGGGACCAGCGGGGCTAACGGACGAGCAGTACTTC. This gives the protein CASGLAGPAGLTDEQYF.

This clone appeared once. The chain links TRBV7-9 to TRBJ2-5; D gene unclear. The germline V gene has CDR1 SEHNR and CDR2 FQNEAQ (reference sequence). The length of the CDR3 is 12 residues. V was clipped by 6 bases and J by 4 bases, with 9 bases between them. The DNA of the CDR3 is TGTGCCAGCAGTACTAATCCAGAGACCCAGTACTTC. Its translation is CASSTNPETQYF.

The J gene is TRBJ2-7, the V gene TRBV7-2, with D tentatively TRBD1 (6 bases). The CDR3 loop spans 16 amino acids. V was clipped by 2 bases and J by 1 base, with 15 bases between them. Germline CDR1 is SGHTA and CDR2 is FQGNSA. CDR3 sequence reads: CASSLRWDIISYEQYF. The DNA of the CDR3 is TGTGCCAGCAGCTTACGCTGGGACATAATTTCCTACGAGCAGTACTTC.

The V and J genes are TRBV30 and TRBJ1-2; D is uncertain. Germline V lookup: CDR1 GTSNPN, CDR2 SVGIG (reference sequence). V was clipped by 8 bases and J by 0 bases, with 7 bases between them. The CDR3 loop spans 11 amino acids. The CDR3 loop is CAEDSNYGYTF. As DNA, the CDR3 is TGTGCCGAGGATTCTAACTATGGCTACACCTTC. Variable domain in full (rest from reference TRBV30 and TRBJ1-2): SQTIHQWPATLVQPVGSPLSLECTVEGTSNPNLYWYRQAAGRGLQLLFYSVGIGQISSEVPQNLSASRPQDRQFILSSKKLLLSDSGFYLCAEDSNYGYTFGSGTRLTVV.

The chain uses TRBV5-6 and TRBJ1-5, with D possibly being TRBD1 (6 bases). The CDR3 runs 16 residues. The V end lost 3 bases, the J end lost 5 bases, and 18 bases lay between the germline ends. From germline, CDR1 is SGHDT and CDR2 YYEEEE. CDR3 DNA sequence: TGTGCCAGCAGCTCATTCTACAGGGTTAAGGATCAGCCCCAGCATTTT. This encodes CASSSFYRVKDQPQHF.

This rearrangement joins TRBV30 to TRBJ1-5; D uncertain. The germline CDR1 and CDR2 sequences are GTSNPN and SVGIG (reference sequence). V lost 0 bases and J 0 bases, leaving 9 bases between the germline ends. This CDR3 contains 15 residues. The chain's CDR3 is CAWSVYGGSNQPQHF. The DNA for the CDR3 is TGTGCCTGGAGTGTTTACGGAGGTAGCAATCAGCCCCAGCATTTT.

J is TRBJ1-1 and V is TRBV5-1; the D is unclear. V was clipped by 1 base and J by 1 base, with 8 bases between them. Per the germline V gene, CDR1 is SGHRS and CDR2 is YFSETQ. The CDR3 has 14 amino acids. CDR3 in amino acids: CASSLSSTNTEAFF. CDR3 DNA: TGCGCCAGCAGCTTGAGCTCCACGAACACTGAAGCTTTCTTT.

The chain recombines TRBV7-9 with TRBJ2-1; TRBD1 aligns across 10 bases. Germline-derived CDR1 and CDR2 are SEHNR and FQNEAQ (reference sequence). The CDR3 has 16 amino acids. Losses at the gene ends were 5 bases for V and 7 bases for J; bases not matched to a gene: 11. The CDR3 nucleotides are TGTGCCAGCAGCCTAGATCCGGGACAGGGGTTTAATGAGCAGTTCTTC. It codes for CASSLDPGQGFNEQFF.

This chain links TRBV27 with TRBJ2-6; possibly TRBD1 for D (6 bases). From germline, CDR1 is MNHEY and CDR2 SMNVEV (reference sequence). V shed 8 bases and J shed 0 bases, with 11 bases lying between them. The CDR3 spans 15 residues. CDR3 loop: CASGGLNSGANVLTF. The CDR3 DNA is TGTGCCAGCGGGGGCTTAAACTCTGGGGCCAACGTCCTGACTTTC.

This sequence joins TRBV14 and TRBJ2-7; 7 bases are a match to TRBD1. This CDR3 is built from 14 residues. Germline V gene sequence: CDR1 SGHDN, CDR2 FVKESK. V lost 4 bases, J lost 4 bases, and 7 bases stayed unmatched. The CDR3 DNA is TGTGCCAGCAGCCCGGGACAGAATCCTTACGAGCAGTACTTC. It encodes CASSPGQNPYEQYF.

The chain couples TRBV4-1 to TRBJ1-1; no firm D call. The CDR3 totals 18 residues. The germline V gene encodes CDR1 MGHRA and CDR2 YSYEKL. Trimming cost V 6 bases and J 1 base, with 24 bases left between them. Here the CDR3 reads CASRKADGRKGWNTEAFF. CDR3 DNA sequence: TGCGCCAGCAGGAAAGCGGACGGTCGAAAGGGTTGGAACACTGAAGCTTTCTTT.

Comment on this clone: Other DNA sequences from this sample encode an identical CDR3 as well. The rearrangement links TRBV11-2 to TRBJ1-3; D not certain. The CDR3 loop spans 15 amino acids. The V and J ends lost 5 bases and 2 bases respectively, with 13 bases between them. Looked up from germline, CDR1 is SGHAT and CDR2 is FQNNGV. CDR3 DNA sequence: TGTGCCAGCAGCGCTGCGGGTGGAGCTGGAAACACCATATATTTT. Translation gives CASSAAGGAGNTIYF.

The CDR3 loop reads CASRTTGGPYEQYF. As DNA, the CDR3 is TGTGCCAGCAGGACGACAGGGGGCCCCTACGAGCAGTACTTC. This sequence joins TRBV7-9 and TRBJ2-7; 10 bases map to TRBD1. The CDR3 is made up of 14 amino acids. Germline assignment: CDR1 SEHNR and CDR2 FQNEAQ (reference sequence). J gave up 2 bases and V 6 bases, and 4 bases lay outside the gene matches.

The CDR3 nucleotides are TGCGCCAGCAGCTTGAAAGGACAGGGTCAGAATGAGCAGTTCTTC. This gives the protein CASSLKGQGQNEQFF. The chain recombines TRBV5-1 with TRBJ2-1; the match to TRBD1 covers 8 bases. Germline loops: CDR1 SGHRS, CDR2 YFSETQ. V lost 1 base to trimming and J lost 7 bases; unmatched junction nucleotides: 7. This CDR3 is 15 amino acids long.

The CDR3 loop is CSVAEVVATNEKLFF. The CDR3 DNA follows: TGCAGCGTGGCGGAAGTAGTTGCAACTAATGAAAAACTGTTTTTT. This sequence joins TRBV29-1 and TRBJ1-4, with D uncertain. The CDR3 has 15 residues. Deletions cut 6 bases from V and 0 bases from J, with 14 bases between. Germline V gene lookup returns CDR1 SQVTM and CDR2 ANQGSEA.